The 13 T cell receptor beta chains below all came from one sample that was sequenced in a study of cytomegalovirus exposure and HLA in healthy donors. This PCR relied on a set of 60 Vbeta primers and 13 Jbeta primers. Generated by immunoSEQ multiplex PCR, the TCRdb table keeps only in-frame clones and is missing some. The sample has 50,000 or so clones, more than 65% seen once. Sequencing input: PBMCs. Receptor source: a woman aged 18-29 years in good health and CMV-seronegative.

This rearrangement joins TRBV18 to TRBJ2-1; D perhaps matches TRBD1 (6 bases). Germline lookup yields CDR1 KGHSH and CDR2 LQKENI. The CDR3 has 16 amino acids. Trimming shortened V by 3 bases and J by 0 bases, and 12 bases separated the two germline ends. DNA of the CDR3: TGTGCCAGCTCACCCTCGACAGGCGTCTCCTACAATGAGCAGTTCTTC. The encoded protein is CASSPSTGVSYNEQFF.

The V and J genes are TRBV9 and TRBJ1-6; the D gene is possibly TRBD1 (5 bases). Trimming removed 6 bases at V and 5 bases at J, with 12 bases between. The CDR3 has 14 residues. Germline V gene sequence: CDR1 SGDLS, CDR2 YYNGEE. The CDR3, as DNA: TGTGCCAGCAAAAGGGGAGGAGATAATTCACCCCTCCACTTT. It encodes CASKRGGDNSPLHF.

The chain uses TRBV19 and TRBJ1-4, with D unresolved. V was trimmed by 10 bases and J by 0 bases, leaving 15 bases between them. Germline V gene data show CDR1 as LNHDA and CDR2 as SQIVND (reference sequence). The CDR3 runs to 15 residues. As DNA, the CDR3 is TGTGCCACACAAGACTACAAAGCAACTAATGAAAAACTGTTTTTT. It encodes CATQDYKATNEKLFF. The complete variable domain, with remaining parts taken from reference TRBV19 and TRBJ1-4, reads DGGITQSPKYLFRKEGQNVTLSCEQNLNHDAMYWYRQDPGQGLRLIYYSQIVNDFQKGDIAEGYSVSREKKESFPLTVTSAQKNPTAFYLCATQDYKATNEKLFFGSGTQLSVL.

The chain couples TRBV28 to TRBJ2-7; D is possibly TRBD1 (5 bases). This CDR3 is 14 amino acids long. Germline CDR1 and CDR2: MDHEN and SYDVKM. The V end lost 4 bases, the J end lost 0 bases, and 10 bases lay between the germline ends. The CDR3 protein is CASSSSDISYEQYF. In DNA form, the CDR3 reads TGTGCCAGCAGTTCCTCGGACATCTCCTACGAGCAGTACTTC.

V usage is TRBV5-1 and J usage is TRBJ2-1; 11 positions agree with TRBD2. Germline V gene lookup returns CDR1 SGHRS and CDR2 YFSETQ. This CDR3 contains 18 residues. V lost 3 bases and J lost 3; bases outside the gene matches: 11. The CDR3 loop reads CASSSRFLAGGSYNEQFF. CDR3 sequence (DNA): TGCGCCAGCAGCTCCCGGTTCCTAGCGGGAGGTAGCTACAATGAGCAGTTCTTC.

V is TRBV27 and J is TRBJ2-7; D is perhaps TRBD1 (6 bases). Trimming cost V 4 bases and J 4 bases, with 17 bases left between them. Per germline, CDR1 MNHEY and CDR2 SMNVEV (reference sequence). The CDR3 loop spans 15 amino acids. The CDR3, as DNA: TGTGCCAGCAGTTACCTGGGCAGGGGTGTTTACGAGCAGTACTTC. It encodes CASSYLGRGVYEQYF.

This chain links TRBV7-8 with TRBJ2-7, with D unclear. This CDR3 has 15 amino acids. V was shortened by 2 bases and J by 2 bases, with 13 bases between the two germline ends. The germline V gene encodes CDR1 SGHVS and CDR2 FQNEAQ. Here the CDR3 reads CASSLTTERTYEQYF. The CDR3, as DNA: TGTGCCAGCAGCTTAACTACCGAACGGACCTACGAGCAGTACTTC.

This clone came up a few times. The chain combines TRBV18 with TRBJ1-2, with D possibly TRBD1 on 5 matching bases. The length of the CDR3 is 14 residues. Between the trimmed V and J ends, which lost 3 bases and 1 base, there was a span of 9 bases. Germline-derived CDR1 and CDR2 are KGHSH and LQKENI. CDR3 sequence (DNA): TGTGCCAGCTCACCCCTGGGACTTAACTATGGCTACACCTTC. Protein product: CASSPLGLNYGYTF.

This sequence joins TRBV5-1 and TRBJ2-2, with 8 bases fitting TRBD2. The CDR3 is made up of 16 amino acids. With V trimmed by 3 bases and J by 0 bases, 4 bases remained unmatched. The germline CDR1 and CDR2 sequences are SGHRS and YFSETQ. The CDR3 nucleotides are TGCGCCAGCAGCTCCCGACTAGCGACGAACACCGGGGAGCTGTTTTTT. It yields the protein CASSSRLATNTGELFF.

In this sample, this clone turned up a few times. The chain combines TRBV7-9 with TRBJ2-7; possibly TRBD2 for D (6 bases). Looked up from germline, CDR1 is SEHNR and CDR2 is FQNEAQ (reference sequence). Trimming removed 6 bases from V and 4 bases from J, with 16 bases in between. The CDR3 is made up of 14 amino acids. CDR3 nucleotides: TGTGCCAGCAGGGAGACGGAGGGCATGTACGAGCAGTACTTC. Its protein is CASRETEGMYEQYF.

The sample holds a few counts of this clone. The gene calls are TRBV11-2 and TRBJ2-7, with D perhaps matching TRBD1 (6 bases). Deletions cut 5 bases from V and 1 base from J, with 12 bases between. CDR3 length: 14 residues. Per germline, CDR1 SGHAT and CDR2 FQNNGV. CDR3 amino acids: CASSPDSASYEQYF. The CDR3 region has the DNA TGTGCCAGCAGCCCGGACAGTGCTTCCTACGAGCAGTACTTC.

This clone has just one count. V gene TRBV10-3 combines with J gene TRBJ2-5; weak D call: TRBD2 (5 bases). V lost 10 bases and J 1 base, leaving 13 bases between the germline ends. This CDR3 is built from 13 residues. CDR1 ENHRY and CDR2 SYGVKD come from the germline V gene. CDR3 DNA sequence: TGTGCCACCACCGACTACGTCCAAGAGACCCAGTACTTC. Its protein is CATTDYVQETQYF.

The rearrangement links TRBV27 to TRBJ2-7; 7 positions agree with TRBD2. J gave up 2 bases and V 0 bases, and 4 bases lay outside the gene matches. Looked up from germline, CDR1 is MNHEY and CDR2 is SMNVEV (reference sequence). There are 15 residues in the CDR3. In DNA, the CDR3 is TGTGCCAGCAGTTTATCTCCCAGCGGGACCTACGAGCAGTACTTC. Translating it yields CASSLSPSGTYEQYF.